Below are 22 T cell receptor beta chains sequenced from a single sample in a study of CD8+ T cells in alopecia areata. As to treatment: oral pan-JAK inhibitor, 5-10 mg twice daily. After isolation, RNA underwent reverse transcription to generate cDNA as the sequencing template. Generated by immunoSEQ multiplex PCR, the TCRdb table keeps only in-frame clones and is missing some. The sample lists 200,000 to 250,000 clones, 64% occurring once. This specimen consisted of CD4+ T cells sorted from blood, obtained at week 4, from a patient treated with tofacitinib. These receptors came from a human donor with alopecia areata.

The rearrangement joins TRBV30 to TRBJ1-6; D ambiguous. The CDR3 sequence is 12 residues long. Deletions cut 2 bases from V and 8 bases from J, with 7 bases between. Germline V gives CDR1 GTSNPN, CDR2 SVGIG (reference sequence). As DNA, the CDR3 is TGTGCCTGGAGTCGCATGGATTCACCCCTCCACTTT. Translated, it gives CAWSRMDSPLHF. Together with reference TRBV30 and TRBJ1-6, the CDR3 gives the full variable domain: SQTIHQWPATLVQPVGSPLSLECTVEGTSNPNLYWYRQAAGRGLQLLFYSVGIGQISSEVPQNLSASRPQDRQFILSSKKLLLSDSGFYLCAWSRMDSPLHFGNGTRLTVT.

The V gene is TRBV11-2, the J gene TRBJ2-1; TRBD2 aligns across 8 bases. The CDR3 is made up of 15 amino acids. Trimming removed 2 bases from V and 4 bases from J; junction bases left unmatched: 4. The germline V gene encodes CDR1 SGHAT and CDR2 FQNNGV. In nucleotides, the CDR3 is TGTGCCAGCAGCTTATCGCGGGGGGTTTACAATGAGCAGTTCTTC. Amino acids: CASSLSRGVYNEQFF.

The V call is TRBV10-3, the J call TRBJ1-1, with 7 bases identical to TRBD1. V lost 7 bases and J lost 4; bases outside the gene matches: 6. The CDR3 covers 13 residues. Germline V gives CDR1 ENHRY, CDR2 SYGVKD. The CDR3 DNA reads TGTGCCATCACAAACAGGGGTGGCACTGAAGCTTTCTTT. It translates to CAITNRGGTEAFF.

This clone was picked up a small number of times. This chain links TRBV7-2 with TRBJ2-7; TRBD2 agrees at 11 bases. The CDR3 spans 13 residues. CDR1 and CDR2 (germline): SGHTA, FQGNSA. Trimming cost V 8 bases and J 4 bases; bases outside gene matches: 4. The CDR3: CASRTSGGYEQYF. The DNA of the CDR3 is TGTGCCAGCCGAACTAGCGGGGGTTACGAGCAGTACTTC.

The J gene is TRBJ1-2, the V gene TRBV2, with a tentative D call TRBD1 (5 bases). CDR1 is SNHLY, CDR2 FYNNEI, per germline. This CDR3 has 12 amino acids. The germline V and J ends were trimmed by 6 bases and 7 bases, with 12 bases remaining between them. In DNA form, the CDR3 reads TGTGCCAGCAGCCCGGACATACCTGGCTACACCTTC. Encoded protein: CASSPDIPGYTF.

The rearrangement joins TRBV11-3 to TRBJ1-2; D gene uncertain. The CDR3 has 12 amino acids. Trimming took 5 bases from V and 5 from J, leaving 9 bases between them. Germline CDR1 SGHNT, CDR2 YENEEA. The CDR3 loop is CASSGEGYGYTF. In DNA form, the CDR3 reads TGTGCCAGCAGCGGGGAAGGTTATGGCTACACCTTC.

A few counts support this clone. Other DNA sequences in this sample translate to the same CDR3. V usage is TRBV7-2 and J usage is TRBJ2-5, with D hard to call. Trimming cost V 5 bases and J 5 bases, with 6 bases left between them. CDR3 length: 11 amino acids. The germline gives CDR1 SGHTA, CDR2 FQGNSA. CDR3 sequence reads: CASSPRETQYF. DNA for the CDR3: TGTGCCAGCAGCCCCCGGGAGACCCAGTACTTC.

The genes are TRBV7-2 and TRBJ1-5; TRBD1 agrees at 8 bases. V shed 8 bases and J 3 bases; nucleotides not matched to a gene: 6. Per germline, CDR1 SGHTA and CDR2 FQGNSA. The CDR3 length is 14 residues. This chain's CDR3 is CASRDRRTNQPQHF. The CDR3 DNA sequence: TGTGCCAGCCGGGACAGGAGAACCAATCAGCCCCAGCATTTT.

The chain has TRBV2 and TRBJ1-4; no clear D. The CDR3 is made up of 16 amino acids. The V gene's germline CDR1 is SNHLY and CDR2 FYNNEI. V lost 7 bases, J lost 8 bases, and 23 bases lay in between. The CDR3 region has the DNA TGTGCCAGCACGGCGCCGAGCGGTTCTGGTAGGGAAAAACTGTTTTTT. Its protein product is CASTAPSGSGREKLFF.

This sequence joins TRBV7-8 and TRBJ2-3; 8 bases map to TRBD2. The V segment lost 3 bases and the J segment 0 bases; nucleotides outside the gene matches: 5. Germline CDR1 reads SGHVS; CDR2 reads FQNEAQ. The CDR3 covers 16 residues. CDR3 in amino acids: CASSFLSGGSTDTQYF. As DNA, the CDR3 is TGTGCCAGCAGCTTTCTCAGCGGGGGTAGCACAGATACGCAGTATTTT.

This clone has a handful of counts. The CDR3 DNA sequence: TGCGCCAGCAGCGAGCCGGGCCTCAGGATGAACACTGAAGCTTTCTTT. Its translation: CASSEPGLRMNTEAFF. This chain uses TRBV5-1 with TRBJ1-1; D is uncertain. Germline-derived CDR1 and CDR2 are SGHRS and YFSETQ. The CDR3 length is 16 residues. V was trimmed by 4 bases and J by 0 bases, leaving 16 bases between them.

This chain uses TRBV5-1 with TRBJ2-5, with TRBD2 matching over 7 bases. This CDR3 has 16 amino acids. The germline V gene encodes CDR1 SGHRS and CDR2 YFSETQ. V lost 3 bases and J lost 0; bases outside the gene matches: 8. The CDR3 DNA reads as TGCGCCAGCAGCTCCACAGCGGGATCGTACCAAGAGACCCAGTACTTC. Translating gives CASSSTAGSYQETQYF.

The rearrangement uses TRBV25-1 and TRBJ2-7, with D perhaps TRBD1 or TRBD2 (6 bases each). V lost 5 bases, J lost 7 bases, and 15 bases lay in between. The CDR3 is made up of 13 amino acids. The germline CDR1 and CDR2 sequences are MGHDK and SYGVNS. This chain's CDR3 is CASSSRGRREQYF. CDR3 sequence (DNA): TGTGCCAGCAGTTCAAGGGGGAGGAGGGAGCAGTACTTC.

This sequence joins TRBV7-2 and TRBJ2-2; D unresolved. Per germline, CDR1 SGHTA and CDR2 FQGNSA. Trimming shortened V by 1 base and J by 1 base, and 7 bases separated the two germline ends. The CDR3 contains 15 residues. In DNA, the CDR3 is TGTGCCAGCAGCTTAGTGGGGTTGAACACCGGGGAGCTGTTTTTT. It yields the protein CASSLVGLNTGELFF.

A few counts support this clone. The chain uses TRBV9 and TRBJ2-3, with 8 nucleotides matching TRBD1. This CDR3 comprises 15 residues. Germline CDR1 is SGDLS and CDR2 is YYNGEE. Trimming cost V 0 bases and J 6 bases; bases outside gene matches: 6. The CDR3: CASSVGTGGLDTQYF. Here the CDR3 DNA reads TGTGCCAGCAGCGTAGGTACAGGGGGATTGGATACGCAGTATTTT.

The CDR3 protein is CASSQLLTDTQYF. CDR3 nucleotides: TGCGCCAGCAGCCAACTCCTCACAGATACGCAGTATTTT. V usage is TRBV4-1 and J usage is TRBJ2-3; unclear D gene. The V and J ends lost 2 bases and 2 bases respectively, with 5 bases between them. Germline loops: CDR1 MGHRA, CDR2 YSYEKL. The CDR3 is 13 residues long.

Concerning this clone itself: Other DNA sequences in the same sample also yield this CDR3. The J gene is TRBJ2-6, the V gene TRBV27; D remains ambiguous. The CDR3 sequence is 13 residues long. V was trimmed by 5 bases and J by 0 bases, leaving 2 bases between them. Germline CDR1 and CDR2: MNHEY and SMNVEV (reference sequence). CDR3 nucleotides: TGTGCCAGCAGTCTCTCTGGGGCCAACGTCCTGACTTTC. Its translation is CASSLSGANVLTF.

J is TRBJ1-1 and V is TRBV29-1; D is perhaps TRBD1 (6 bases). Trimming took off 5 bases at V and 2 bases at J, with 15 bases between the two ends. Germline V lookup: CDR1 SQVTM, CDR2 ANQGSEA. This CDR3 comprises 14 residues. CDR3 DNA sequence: TGCAGCGTTTGGACAGCACTTGCAAACACTGAAGCTTTCTTT. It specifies CSVWTALANTEAFF.

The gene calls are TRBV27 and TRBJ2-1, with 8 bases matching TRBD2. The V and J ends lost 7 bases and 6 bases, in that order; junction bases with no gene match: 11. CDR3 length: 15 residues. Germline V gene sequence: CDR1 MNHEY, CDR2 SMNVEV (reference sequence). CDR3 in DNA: TGTGCCAGCACCCACCCGGGGGGGCTGATCAATGAGCAGTTCTTC. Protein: CASTHPGGLINEQFF.

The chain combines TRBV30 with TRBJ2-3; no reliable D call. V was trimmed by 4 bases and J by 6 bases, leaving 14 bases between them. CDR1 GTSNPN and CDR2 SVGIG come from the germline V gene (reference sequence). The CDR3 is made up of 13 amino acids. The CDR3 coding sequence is TGTGCCTGGACAGGAGACGTCTTCGATACGCAGTATTTT. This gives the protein CAWTGDVFDTQYF. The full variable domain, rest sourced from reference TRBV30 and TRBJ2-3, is SQTIHQWPATLVQPVGSPLSLECTVEGTSNPNLYWYRQAAGRGLQLLFYSVGIGQISSEVPQNLSASRPQDRQFILSSKKLLLSDSGFYLCAWTGDVFDTQYFGPGTRLTVL.

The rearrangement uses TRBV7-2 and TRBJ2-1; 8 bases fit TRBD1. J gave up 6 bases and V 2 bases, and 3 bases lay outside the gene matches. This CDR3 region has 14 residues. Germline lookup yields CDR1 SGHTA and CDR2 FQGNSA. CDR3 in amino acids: CASSLRRGRNEQFF. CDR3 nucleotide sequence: TGTGCCAGCAGCTTACGCAGGGGGCGCAATGAGCAGTTCTTC.

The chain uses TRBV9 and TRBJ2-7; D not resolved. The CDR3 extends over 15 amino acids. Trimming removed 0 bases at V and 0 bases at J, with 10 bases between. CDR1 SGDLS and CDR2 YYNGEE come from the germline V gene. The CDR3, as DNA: TGTGCCAGCAGCGTAGCTCGGCCAGCCTCCTACGAGCAGTACTTC. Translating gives CASSVARPASYEQYF.